The rows below give T cell receptor beta chains drawn from one sample of a study of cytomegalovirus exposure and HLA in healthy donors. TCRdb's table, derived via immunoSEQ multiplex PCR, lists solely in-frame clones and lacks some. The profile shows about 170,000 clones, 73% of them singletons. Input material: PBMCs. These receptors all stem from a woman younger than 30 in good health and CMV-seropositive. CDR3s include the opening cysteine and the closing phenylalanine or tryptophan. The order of the fields is D gene, V gene, clone size, J gene, CDR3 protein, CDR3 DNA. A D gene is named only where the DNA matches it firmly. The listing skips clone size in some rows; elsewhere it reads once, few, many or a size class.

TRBD2	TRBV9	once	TRBJ2-3	CASSVTSGGLGDTQYF	TGTGCCAGCAGCGTGACTAGCGGGGGTCTTGGAGATACGCAGTATTTT
.	TRBV29-1	few	TRBJ2-7	CSVDQDYEQYF	TGCAGCGTTGACCAGGACTACGAGCAGTACTTC
TRBD2	TRBV7-4	few	TRBJ2-3	CASSLVWAGGLSDTQYF	TGTGCCAGCAGCTTAGTTTGGGCGGGGGGGCTTAGCGATACGCAGTATTTT
TRBD2	TRBV10-3	.	TRBJ2-1	CAISLAGGRSGEQFF	TGTGCCATCAGCCTAGCGGGGGGGCGTAGCGGTGAGCAGTTCTTC
.	TRBV5-6	.	TRBJ2-3	CASSFTGTDTQYF	TGTGCCAGCAGCTTCACAGGGACAGATACGCAGTATTTT
.	TRBV28	.	TRBJ1-5	CASSQGDQPQHF	TGTGCCAGCAGCCAGGGCGATCAGCCCCAGCATTTT
TRBD2	TRBV27	.	TRBJ2-7	CASSTRGGPAREQYF	TGTGCCAGCAGTACCCGGGGGGGGCCCGCGCGGGAGCAGTACTTC
TRBD2	TRBV15	.	TRBJ2-7	CATSSGLAGGTYEQYF	TGTGCCACCAGCAGTGGTCTAGCGGGGGGAACCTACGAGCAGTACTTC
.	TRBV11-1	few	TRBJ2-7	CASSLERIPFYEQYF	TGTGCCAGCAGTCTCGAGAGGATCCCCTTTTACGAGCAGTACTTC
.	TRBV7-2	.	TRBJ1-1	CASSLWGTRDTEAFF	TGTGCCAGCAGCTTATGGGGAACGAGGGACACTGAAGCTTTCTTT
TRBD2	TRBV4-1	.	TRBJ2-1	CASSLLAGSSYNEQFF	TGCGCCAGCAGCCTCCTAGCGGGAAGCTCCTACAATGAGCAGTTCTTC
.	TRBV30	.	TRBJ2-3	CAWKQAASTDTQYF	TGTGCCTGGAAACAGGCCGCTAGCACAGATACGCAGTATTTT
TRBD1	TRBV5-4	.	TRBJ1-6	CASSYGTAFGSSPLHF	TGTGCCAGCAGCTACGGGACAGCCTTCGGGAGTTCACCCCTCCACTTT
TRBD1	TRBV30	.	TRBJ2-7	CAWRGSTGRQYEQYF	TGTGCCTGGAGGGGATCGACAGGGAGACAATACGAGCAGTACTTC
.	TRBV18	.	TRBJ1-2	CASSPPLGGGSYGYTF	TGTGCCAGCTCACCGCCTTTGGGGGGAGGTAGCTATGGCTACACCTTC
TRBD1	TRBV2	.	TRBJ1-1	CASRDRGKAFF	TGTGCCAGCAGGGACAGGGGGAAAGCTTTCTTT
.	TRBV5-1	.	TRBJ2-1	CASSLIAESYNEQFF	TGCGCCAGCAGCTTGATAGCGGAGTCCTACAATGAGCAGTTCTTC
TRBD1	TRBV9	.	TRBJ1-2	CASSTWTGENYGYTF	TGTGCCAGCAGCACCTGGACAGGGGAAAACTATGGCTACACCTTC